The 22 T cell receptor beta chains below all came from one sample that was sequenced in a study of T cell repertoires in cytomegalovirus infection. TCRdb processed the reads anew with MiXCR; each CDR3 protein has one entry. The sample has fewer than 250,000 distinct CDR3 sequences; 9% to 15% are singletons. Sequenced input: PBMCs. The origin of the receptors is a human donor in good health (CMV status not recorded). Some clones in this sample may be carry-over from other donors' samples.

The chain carries TRBV7-2 and TRBJ2-7; 7 bases are a match to TRBD1. V was pared by 5 bases and J by 2 bases, with 6 bases of the junction left unmatched. Per germline, CDR1 SGHTA and CDR2 FQGNSA. CDR3 size: 14 residues. The CDR3 region has the DNA TGTGCCAGCAGCAGGGACAGTACTACCTACGAGCAGTACTTC. As protein: CASSRDSTTYEQYF.

The rearrangement links TRBV20-1 to TRBJ1-2, with D unclear. With 0 bases removed from V and 7 bases from J, the gap between germline ends came to 9 bases. Germline CDR1 is DFQATT and CDR2 is SNEGSKA (reference sequence). CDR3 length equals 12 residues. CDR3 nucleotides: TGCAGTGCTAGAGATCTTGGCACTGGCTACACCTTC. This translates into CSARDLGTGYTF.

The rearrangement joins TRBV9 to TRBJ2-5; the D gene is possibly TRBD2 (5 bases). Trimming took off 0 bases at V and 7 bases at J, with 16 bases between the two ends. CDR1 and CDR2 from the germline V gene are SGDLS and YYNGEE. CDR3 length: 15 amino acids. As DNA, the CDR3 is TGTGCCAGCAGCGTAGCCGTGGACGGGGAAGTGACCCAGTACTTC. This encodes CASSVAVDGEVTQYF.

The rearrangement links TRBV7-9 to TRBJ2-7, with D unresolved. Looked up from germline, CDR1 is SEHNR and CDR2 is FQNEAQ (reference sequence). CDR3 length equals 15 residues. V was pared by 1 base and J by 3 bases, with 13 bases between. The CDR3 nucleotides read TGTGCCAGCAGCTTAGTCCCCCCTGTTCGCTACGAGCAGTACTTC. This translates into CASSLVPPVRYEQYF.

This clonotype was seen many times. The CDR3 DNA reads TGTGCCATCACCGGGGGGCCGGGAAACACCATATATTTT. Translated: CAITGGPGNTIYF. The V call is TRBV10-3, the J call TRBJ1-3; D possibly corresponds to TRBD1 (6 bases). CDR1 is ENHRY, CDR2 SYGVKD, per germline. This CDR3 is 13 amino acids long. V lost 7 bases to trimming and J lost 4 bases, with 11 bases between them.

This chain links TRBV11-3 with TRBJ2-1; 9 bases are a match to TRBD2. The CDR3 is 17 amino acids. The V gene end was trimmed by 0 bases and the J gene end by 0 bases; junction bases not matched to a gene: 3. Germline CDR1 and CDR2: SGHNT and YENEEA. The DNA of the CDR3 is TGTGCCAGCAGCTTAGATGCGGGGGGGAGCTCCTACAATGAGCAGTTCTTC. Amino acid sequence: CASSLDAGGSSYNEQFF.

This clonotype has ten or more counts. The rearrangement joins TRBV7-3 to TRBJ2-1; 8 nucleotides match TRBD1. CDR1 is SGHTA and CDR2 is FQGTGA in the germline V gene. V dropped 3 bases and J dropped 6; count of bases not matched to a gene: 4. The CDR3 has 14 amino acids. CDR3 amino acids: CASSFGQGSNEQFF. The DNA for the CDR3 is TGTGCCAGCAGCTTCGGACAGGGTTCCAATGAGCAGTTCTTC.

This chain connects TRBV19 to TRBJ2-2; D tentatively fits TRBD1 or TRBD2 (5 bases each). Trimming removed 3 bases at V and 1 base at J, with 6 bases between. The CDR3 runs 14 residues. Germline values: CDR1 LNHDA, CDR2 SQIVND (reference sequence). CDR3 in DNA: TGTGCCAGTAGTATGGGGGTGAACACCGGGGAGCTGTTTTTT. Translation gives CASSMGVNTGELFF.

V is TRBV29-1 and J is TRBJ1-3; no clear D. The CDR3 sequence is 13 residues long. Trimming pared 4 bases from V and 4 bases from J, leaving 11 bases between. Looked up from germline, CDR1 is SQVTM and CDR2 is ANQGSEA. The CDR3 region has the DNA TGCAGCGTTGGGGAGGGCTCCGGAAACACCATATATTTT. Translating it yields CSVGEGSGNTIYF.

On this clonotype itself: This could be a read error, since a much larger clone is one nucleotide away. Likely a read error: the CDR3 ends without its conserved phenylalanine or tryptophan. V gene TRBV6-5 combines with J gene TRBJ1-1, with TRBD1 as a possible D gene (6 bases). The CDR3 is 13 residues long. Deletions cut 7 bases from V and 10 bases from J, with 19 bases between. Germline-derived CDR1 and CDR2 are MNHEY and SVGAGI. The CDR3 is CASTGGAYFGAFS. The CDR3 nucleotides read TGTGCCAGCACGGGGGGCGCGTATTTTGGAGCTTTCTCT.

The table lists this clonotype with a few counts. V usage is TRBV5-5 and J usage is TRBJ2-7; D is ambiguous. This CDR3 comprises 14 residues. Looked up from germline, CDR1 is SGHKS and CDR2 is YYEKEE (reference sequence). The V and J ends lost 6 bases and 1 base respectively, with 14 bases between them. As DNA, the CDR3 is TGTGCCAGCACCGAGATGGCATCATCCTACGAGCAGTACTTC. It encodes CASTEMASSYEQYF.

In this sample, this clonotype turned up a few times. The rearrangement links TRBV3-1 to TRBJ2-7, with D unresolved. From germline, CDR1 is LGHDT and CDR2 YNNKEL (reference sequence). This CDR3 has 14 residues. Deletions cut 1 base from V and 6 bases from J, with 13 bases between. As DNA, the CDR3 is TGTGCCAGCAGCCAAGGGCGGCAGGTAGGCGAGCAGTACTTC. This translates into CASSQGRQVGEQYF.

This clonotype has a count of ten or more. The CDR3 region has the DNA TGCAGTGCTAGGCCTGACAGCTACGGGGGAAACACCATATATTTT. Translation: CSARPDSYGGNTIYF. The chain links TRBV20-1 to TRBJ1-3; weak D call: TRBD1 (5 bases). This CDR3 contains 15 residues. Germline V gene lookup returns CDR1 DFQATT and CDR2 SNEGSKA (reference sequence). V dropped 3 bases and J dropped 4 bases, with 16 bases sitting between them.

This clonotype has at least ten counts. This sequence joins TRBV7-2 and TRBJ2-1; tentatively, D is TRBD2 (6 bases). The germline gives CDR1 SGHTA, CDR2 FQGNSA. CDR3 length equals 14 residues. V lost 5 bases and J 10 bases, leaving 18 bases between the germline ends. The CDR3 spells CASSVIPGGNEQFF. DNA for the CDR3: TGTGCCAGCAGCGTCATCCCCGGGGGAAACGAGCAGTTCTTC.

This clonotype came up many times. This chain joins TRBV7-9 and TRBJ2-7; possibly TRBD2 for D (5 bases). Germline values: CDR1 SEHNR, CDR2 FQNEAQ (reference sequence). Trimming shortened V by 6 bases and J by 1 base, and 16 bases separated the two germline ends. This CDR3 spans 15 amino acids. This CDR3 reads CASSSLYGNSYEQYF. DNA for the CDR3: TGTGCCAGCAGTTCGCTATACGGGAATTCCTACGAGCAGTACTTC.

The CDR3 protein is CSGQDQSYEQYF. The DNA of the CDR3 is TGCAGTGGTCAAGACCAATCCTACGAGCAGTACTTC. This chain uses TRBV20-1 with TRBJ2-7; no firm D call. This CDR3 region has 12 residues. The V gene lost 7 bases and the J gene lost 1 base, with 11 bases spanning the gap. Germline CDR1 is DFQATT and CDR2 is SNEGSKA (reference sequence).

The chain has TRBV20-1 and TRBJ1-6; D is unresolved. The V gene lost 6 bases and the J gene lost 7 bases, with 16 bases spanning the gap. This CDR3 is 14 amino acids long. CDR1 and CDR2 (germline): DFQATT, SNEGSKA (reference sequence). Here the CDR3 reads CSATTGHRNSPLHF. Here the CDR3 DNA reads TGCAGTGCCACAACCGGGCATCGGAATTCACCCCTCCACTTT.

This clonotype was recorded many times. The chain employs TRBV7-2 and TRBJ2-3, with TRBD2 identical over 8 bases. Germline V gives CDR1 SGHTA, CDR2 FQGNSA. This CDR3 region has 15 residues. V lost 6 bases, J lost 0 bases, and 5 bases stayed unmatched. CDR3 protein: CASSDSGISTDTQYF. In DNA, the CDR3 is TGTGCCAGCAGTGATAGCGGGATTAGCACAGATACGCAGTATTTT. The full variable domain, completed using reference TRBV7-2 and TRBJ2-3, is GAGVSQSPSNKVTEKGKDVELRCDPISGHTALYWYRQSLGQGLEFLIYFQGNSAPDKSGLPSDRFSAERTGGSVSTLTIQRTQQEDSAVYLCASSDSGISTDTQYFGPGTRLTVL.

This clonotype was detected ten times or more. The chain employs TRBV7-6 and TRBJ2-1, with 9 bases lining up with TRBD2. This CDR3 has 18 residues. Germline CDR1 and CDR2: SGHVS and FNYEAQ. The V and J ends lost 3 bases and 5 bases, in that order; junction bases with no gene match: 14. CDR3: CASSFLIAGEGVDNEQFF. The CDR3 bases are TGTGCCAGCAGCTTCCTGATAGCGGGGGAAGGGGTTGACAATGAGCAGTTCTTC.

This clonotype was counted at least ten times. V gene TRBV12-5 combines with J gene TRBJ2-7; TRBD1 agrees at 10 bases. After removal of 1 base from V and 4 bases from J, the junction contained 1 base not matched to a gene. The CDR3 runs 14 residues. In germline, CDR1 is LGHNT, CDR2 FRNRAP. CDR3 nucleotides: TGTGCTAGTGGTTTGGGGACAGGGGGTTACGAGCAGTACTTC. This encodes CASGLGTGGYEQYF.

With respect to this clonotype: A much larger clone is a single base away; this may be a read error. This likely comes from a read error, as the CDR3 has no conserved phenylalanine or tryptophan at its end. The rearrangement links TRBV6-2 or TRBV6-3 to TRBJ1-1, with D tentatively TRBD1 (5 bases). V was shortened by 7 bases and J by 1 base, with 16 bases between the two germline ends. Looked up from germline, CDR1 is MNHEY and CDR2 is SVGEGT. The CDR3 sequence is 15 residues long. The CDR3 reads CASKRDPVGNTEAFY. The CDR3 nucleotides read TGTGCCAGCAAGAGGGACCCCGTTGGGAACACTGAAGCTTTCTAT.

Many counts were recorded for this clonotype. The V call is TRBV10-3, the J call TRBJ1-5; 10 positions match TRBD1. In germline, CDR1 is ENHRY, CDR2 SYGVKD. This CDR3 is built from 16 residues. V dropped 4 bases and J dropped 5; count of bases not matched to a gene: 8. The CDR3, as DNA: TGTGCCATCAGTGCCGGGGACAGGGGAGAGGATCAGCCCCAGCATTTT. It codes for CAISAGDRGEDQPQHF.